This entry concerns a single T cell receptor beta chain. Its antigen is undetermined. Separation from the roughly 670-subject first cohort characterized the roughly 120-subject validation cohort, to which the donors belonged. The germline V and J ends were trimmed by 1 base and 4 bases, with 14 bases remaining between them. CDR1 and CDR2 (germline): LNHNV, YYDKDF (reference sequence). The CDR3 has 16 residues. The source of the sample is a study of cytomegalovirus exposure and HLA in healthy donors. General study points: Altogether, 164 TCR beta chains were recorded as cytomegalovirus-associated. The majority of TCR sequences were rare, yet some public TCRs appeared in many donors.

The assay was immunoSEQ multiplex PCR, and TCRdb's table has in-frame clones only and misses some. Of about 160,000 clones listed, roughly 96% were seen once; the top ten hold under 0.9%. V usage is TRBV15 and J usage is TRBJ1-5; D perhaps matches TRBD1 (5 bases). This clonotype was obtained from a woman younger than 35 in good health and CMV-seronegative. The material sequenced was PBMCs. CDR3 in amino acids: CATSRGEAGQNQPQHF. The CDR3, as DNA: TGTGCCACCAGCAGAGGGGAGGCAGGGCAAAATCAGCCCCAGCATTTT.